This TCR beta chain comes out of a study of cytomegalovirus exposure and HLA in healthy donors. A note on this clone: Its target is not known.

Both 60 Vbeta primers and 13 Jbeta primers went into the PCR. Assay used: immunoSEQ multiplex PCR; TCRdb lists only in-frame clones, some missing. The sample has 300,000 or so clones, around four fifths seen once. There are 12 residues in the CDR3. The germline CDR1 and CDR2 sequences are GTSNPN and SVGIG (reference sequence). With 6 bases clipped from V and 10 bases from J, the junction kept 11 bases outside the gene matches. Points from the study as a whole: CMV serostatus was the only immune exposure information that was available.

The clonotype was recovered from a woman aged 40 to 55 in good health and CMV-seropositive. The source material was PBMCs. The chain carries TRBV30 and TRBJ1-1; 7 nucleotides agree with TRBD1. The CDR3 region is CACRMMQGVAFF. CDR3 in DNA: TGTGCCTGCAGGATGATGCAGGGGGTAGCTTTCTTT.